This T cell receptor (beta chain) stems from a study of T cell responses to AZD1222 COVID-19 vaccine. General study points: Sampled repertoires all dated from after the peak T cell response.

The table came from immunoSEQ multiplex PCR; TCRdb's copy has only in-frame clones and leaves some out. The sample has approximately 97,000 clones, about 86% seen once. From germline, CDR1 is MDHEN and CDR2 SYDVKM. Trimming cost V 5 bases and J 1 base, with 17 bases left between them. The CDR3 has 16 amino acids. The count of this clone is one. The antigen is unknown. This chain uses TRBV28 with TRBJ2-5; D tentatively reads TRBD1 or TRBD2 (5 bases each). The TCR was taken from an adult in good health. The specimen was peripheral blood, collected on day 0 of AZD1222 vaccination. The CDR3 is CASSRITRGAQETQYF. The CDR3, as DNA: TGTGCCAGCAGTAGAATTACCCGAGGGGCCCAAGAGACCCAGTACTTC.